The 23 T cell receptor beta chains below come from one sample, sequenced in a study of T-cell memory formation after mild COVID-19. A single record per CDR3 protein comes from TCRdb applying MiXCR to the 5' RACE reads. The table lists 14,000 to 15,000 distinct CDR3 sequences, around a fifth of them singletons, with 55% to 65% in the top ten. Sequencing was done on a sample of PBMCs or a T cell subset sorted from them (not recorded which). These receptors came from a man between 18 and 29 years old who had mild COVID-19 (a few samples of this study predate the infection). Cell type and time point are not known.

At least ten counts were recorded for this clonotype. The chain couples TRBV7-9 to TRBJ2-5; D uncertain. Germline V gene lookup returns CDR1 SEHNR and CDR2 FQNEAQ (reference sequence). The CDR3 is 18 amino acids. Trimming cost V 1 base and J 5 bases, with 23 bases left between them. The CDR3 loop is CASSLGVAVFDWRETQYF. In DNA form, the CDR3 reads TGTGCCAGCAGCTTAGGGGTTGCCGTTTTTGATTGGCGGGAGACCCAGTACTTC.

This clonotype was observed many times. In nucleotides, the CDR3 is TGTGCCAGCAGCTTATTACCCCCCGACAGGGTGAGGCCTAATGAAAAACTGTTTTTT. It is translated as CASSLLPPDRVRPNEKLFF. The chain employs TRBV7-2 and TRBJ1-4; 7 bases are shared with TRBD1. Trimming at V came to 2 bases and at J to 3 bases, leaving 15 bases not matched to a gene. CDR1 and CDR2 from the germline V gene are SGHTA and FQGNSA. This CDR3 spans 19 amino acids. The full variable domain, completed using reference TRBV7-2 and TRBJ1-4, is GAGVSQSPSNKVTEKGKDVELRCDPISGHTALYWYRQSLGQGLEFLIYFQGNSAPDKSGLPSDRFSAERTGGSVSTLTIQRTQQEDSAVYLCASSLLPPDRVRPNEKLFFGSGTQLSVL.

Many counts were recorded for this clonotype. The gene calls are TRBV11-2 and TRBJ2-7, with a weak D call TRBD1 (6 bases). The length of the CDR3 is 14 residues. CDR1 and CDR2 from the germline V gene are SGHAT and FQNNGV. V lost 4 bases to trimming and J lost 7 bases, with 17 bases between them. This chain's CDR3 is CASSSNRAWGEQYV. The DNA of the CDR3 is TGTGCCAGCAGCTCCAACAGGGCCTGGGGTGAGCAGTACGTC.

This clonotype was seen a handful of times. The chain carries TRBV7-3 and TRBJ2-1, with a possible D match to TRBD1 (6 bases). The CDR3 length is 15 residues. Trimming cost V 4 bases and J 4 bases, with 14 bases left between them. CDR1 and CDR2 from the germline V gene are SGHTA and FQGTGA. The CDR3 DNA reads TGTGCCAGCAGCTCTGAGGGGGTGTCGTACAATGAGCAGTTCTTC. This translates into CASSSEGVSYNEQFF.

J is TRBJ1-5 and V is TRBV12-3 or TRBV12-4; possible D gene TRBD1, 5 bases. Trimming cost V 4 bases and J 5 bases, with 9 bases left between them. CDR3 length: 13 amino acids. The CDR3 spells CASSSQGDQPQHF. The CDR3 nucleotides read TGTGCCAGCAGTTCTCAGGGAGATCAGCCCCAGCATTTT.

This clonotype has at least ten counts. The V gene is TRBV27, the J gene TRBJ1-5; D remains unclear. The CDR3 has 12 residues. Between the trimmed V and J ends, which lost 1 base and 9 bases, there was a span of 7 bases. The germline V gene has CDR1 MNHEY and CDR2 SMNVEV (reference sequence). The CDR3 DNA follows: TGTGCCAGCAGTTTATTGGGGATGCCCCAGCATTTT. Translated: CASSLLGMPQHF.

This clonotype was seen at least ten times. This chain uses TRBV12-3 or TRBV12-4 with TRBJ1-5; TRBD1 is a possible D gene (5 bases). This CDR3 contains 15 residues. Trimming cost V 4 bases and J 0 bases, with 10 bases left between them. The DNA for the CDR3 is TGTGCCAGCAGTTCTCTGGGGCATAGCAATCAGCCCCAGCATTTT. Protein: CASSSLGHSNQPQHF.

V usage is TRBV7-9 and J usage is TRBJ2-7; 8 positions agree with TRBD2. The CDR3 consists of 14 residues. Germline assignment: CDR1 SEHNR and CDR2 FQNEAQ (reference sequence). V gave up 3 bases and J gave up 5 bases; unmatched junction bases: 6. Here the CDR3 reads CASSFGGGPNEQYF. CDR3 DNA: TGTGCCAGCAGCTTCGGGGGGGGGCCCAACGAGCAGTACTTC.

This clonotype came up many times. V is TRBV13 and J is TRBJ2-3; D gene uncertain. The CDR3 runs to 17 residues. V was shortened by 2 bases and J by 3 bases, with 18 bases between the two germline ends. Per the germline V gene, CDR1 is PRHDT and CDR2 is FYEKMQ (reference sequence). CDR3 in DNA: TGTGCCAGCAGCTTAACGGAAGGCGCGGTGGGGACAGATACGCAGTATTTT. Residues: CASSLTEGAVGTDTQYF.

This clonotype was seen repeatedly, ten times or more. The chain is built from TRBV5-6 and TRBJ1-2, with D unresolved. V gave up 3 bases and J gave up 5 bases, with 17 bases separating them. Per the germline V gene, CDR1 is SGHDT and CDR2 is YYEEEE. CDR3 length: 15 residues. The chain's CDR3 is CASSYGKAILYGYTF. The CDR3 nucleotides are TGTGCCAGCAGCTATGGAAAAGCAATCCTTTATGGCTACACCTTC.

This clonotype was counted between two and nine times. This sequence joins TRBV28 and TRBJ2-1; D gene uncertain. The CDR3 runs to 15 residues. Trimming removed 3 bases from V and 0 bases from J, with 9 bases in between. Germline-derived CDR1 and CDR2 are MDHEN and SYDVKM. This CDR3 reads CASSFMSASYNEQFF. CDR3 bases: TGTGCCAGCAGTTTTATGTCTGCCTCCTACAATGAGCAGTTCTTC.

The genes are TRBV25-1 and TRBJ2-7; 8 positions match TRBD1. The CDR3 covers 14 residues. V trimming: 5 bases; J trimming: 6 bases; junction bases outside the gene matches: 9. Germline CDR1 and CDR2: MGHDK and SYGVNS. The CDR3 reads CASSSGQGRAEQYV. The CDR3 DNA sequence: TGTGCCAGCAGTTCCGGACAGGGTCGGGCCGAGCAGTACGTC.

This clonotype was recorded at least ten times. The chain employs TRBV3-1 and TRBJ1-5, with no clear D. Germline CDR1 reads LGHDT; CDR2 reads YNNKEL (reference sequence). The CDR3 contains 13 residues. V was trimmed by 0 bases and J by 9 bases, leaving 9 bases between them. The chain's CDR3 is CASSQDLKPPQHF. In DNA form, the CDR3 reads TGTGCCAGCAGCCAAGATCTGAAGCCGCCCCAGCATTTT.

This clonotype has a count of ten or more. The rearrangement uses TRBV4-1 and TRBJ1-5; D ambiguous. The ends were cut back, 0 bases at V and 9 bases at J, with 9 bases in the middle. From germline, CDR1 is MGHRA and CDR2 YSYEKL. This CDR3 has 13 amino acids. The CDR3 loop reads CASSQDHVGPQHF. In DNA form, the CDR3 reads TGCGCCAGCAGCCAAGATCATGTAGGGCCCCAGCATTTT.

This clonotype was picked up many times. V usage is TRBV2 and J usage is TRBJ2-3, with a weak D call TRBD1 (6 bases). CDR3 length: 16 amino acids. CDR1 and CDR2 from the germline V gene are SNHLY and FYNNEI. With 1 base removed from V and 6 bases from J, the gap between germline ends came to 17 bases. The CDR3 region is CASSEETPRGWDTQYF. The CDR3 DNA sequence: TGTGCCAGCAGTGAAGAGACCCCGAGGGGGTGGGATACGCAGTATTTT. Based on the CDR3 plus reference TRBV2 and TRBJ2-3, the full variable domain is EPEVTQTPSHQVTQMGQEVILRCVPISNHLYFYWYRQILGQKVEFLVSFYNNEISEKSEIFDDQFSVERPDGSNFTLKIRSTKLEDSAMYFCASSEETPRGWDTQYFGPGTRLTVL.

The DNA for the CDR3 is TGTGCCAGCAGCTTGGTCGGTAGCGGGGGGGAGACAATGAGGCAGTTCTTC. As protein: CASSLVGSGGETMRQFF. The V and J genes are TRBV5-5 and TRBJ2-1; TRBD2 matches at 11 bases. Losses at the gene ends were 0 bases for V and 12 bases for J; bases not matched to a gene: 14. This CDR3 spans 17 amino acids. Germline CDR1 SGHKS, CDR2 YYEKEE (reference sequence).

In this sample, this clonotype turned up many times. The chain has TRBV6-5 and TRBJ1-2, with no clear D. The germline V gene encodes CDR1 MNHEY and CDR2 SVGAGI. V was pared by 2 bases and J by 3 bases, with 7 bases between. There are 13 residues in the CDR3. The CDR3 loop reads CASSYQQDYGYTF. DNA for the CDR3: TGTGCCAGCAGTTACCAGCAGGACTATGGCTACACCTTC.

In its sample, this clonotype was seen a few times. The chain employs TRBV6-5 and TRBJ2-7; TRBD1 aligns across 7 bases. Looked up from germline, CDR1 is MNHEY and CDR2 is SVGAGI. CDR3 size: 15 residues. J was trimmed by 5 bases and V by 6 bases; bases with no gene match: 13. The CDR3 DNA reads as TGTGCCAGCAGCCCAGGGCGAGAGGGGGCACACGAGCAGTACTTC. It is translated as CASSPGREGAHEQYF.

This clonotype was counted a few times. The V call is TRBV20-1, the J call TRBJ1-2; 9 nucleotides line up with TRBD1. In germline, CDR1 is DFQATT, CDR2 SNEGSKA (reference sequence). J was trimmed by 7 bases and V by 8 bases; bases with no gene match: 11. The CDR3 runs to 13 residues. CDR3 residues: CSHYTGGASGYTF. The CDR3 DNA is TGCAGTCATTATACAGGGGGCGCGAGTGGCTACACCTTC.

Ten or more counts support this clonotype. The chain uses TRBV20-1 and TRBJ2-7; D possibly corresponds to TRBD1 (5 bases). CDR1 is DFQATT, CDR2 SNEGSKA, per germline (reference sequence). V lost 3 bases and J 5 bases, leaving 17 bases between the germline ends. The CDR3 loop spans 14 amino acids. The CDR3 bases are TGCAGTGCTAGGGATGGGGCGAGATGGAACGAGCAGTACTTC. Its translation: CSARDGARWNEQYF.

This clonotype showed up just once. A much larger clone differs by one base, so this may be a read error. The chain has TRBV27 and TRBJ1-2; D is perhaps TRBD1 (5 bases). The CDR3 covers 15 residues. The V gene's germline CDR1 is MNHEY and CDR2 SMNVEV (reference sequence). V lost 3 bases and J 0 bases, leaving 11 bases between the germline ends. The CDR3 reads CASSFRDVSNYGYTF. In DNA form, the CDR3 reads TGTGCCAGCAGTTTTCGGGACGTATCTAACTATGGCTACACCTTC.

This clonotype has a count of ten or more. The chain couples TRBV7-3 to TRBJ2-3; D possibly corresponds to TRBD2 (6 bases). Trimming removed 3 bases at V and 4 bases at J, with 14 bases between. The CDR3 sequence is 15 residues long. The germline V gene encodes CDR1 SGHTA and CDR2 FQGTGA. CDR3 sequence: CASSLYGGRSDTQYF. The DNA for the CDR3 is TGTGCCAGCAGCTTGTACGGGGGAAGGTCAGATACGCAGTATTTT.

The V call is TRBV15, the J call TRBJ2-1; 11 nucleotides align to TRBD2. V lost 6 bases, J lost 5 bases, and 3 bases stayed unmatched. Germline values: CDR1 LNHNV, CDR2 YYDKDF (reference sequence). CDR3 length: 14 amino acids. The CDR3 loop reads CATRGTSGHNEQFF. The DNA of the CDR3 is TGTGCCACCAGGGGGACTAGCGGTCACAATGAGCAGTTCTTC.